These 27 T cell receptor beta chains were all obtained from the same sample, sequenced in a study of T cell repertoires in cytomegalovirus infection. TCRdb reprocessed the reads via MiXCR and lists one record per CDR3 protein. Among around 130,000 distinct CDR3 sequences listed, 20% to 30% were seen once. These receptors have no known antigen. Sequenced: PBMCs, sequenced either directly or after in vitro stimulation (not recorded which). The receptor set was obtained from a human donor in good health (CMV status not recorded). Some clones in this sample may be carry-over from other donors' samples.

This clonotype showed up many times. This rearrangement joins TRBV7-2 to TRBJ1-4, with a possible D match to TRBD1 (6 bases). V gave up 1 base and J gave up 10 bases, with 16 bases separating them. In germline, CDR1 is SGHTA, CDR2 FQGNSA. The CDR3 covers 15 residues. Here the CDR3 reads CASSLEGGSGRKLFF. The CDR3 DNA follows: TGTGCCAGCAGCTTAGAGGGGGGATCAGGGCGAAAACTGTTTTTT.

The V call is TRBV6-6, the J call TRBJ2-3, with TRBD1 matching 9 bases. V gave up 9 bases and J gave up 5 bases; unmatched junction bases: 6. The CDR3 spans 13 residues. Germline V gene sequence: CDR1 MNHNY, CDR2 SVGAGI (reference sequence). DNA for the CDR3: TGTGCCAGTCTAACAGGGGGCAGAGATACGCAGTATTTT. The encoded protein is CASLTGGRDTQYF.

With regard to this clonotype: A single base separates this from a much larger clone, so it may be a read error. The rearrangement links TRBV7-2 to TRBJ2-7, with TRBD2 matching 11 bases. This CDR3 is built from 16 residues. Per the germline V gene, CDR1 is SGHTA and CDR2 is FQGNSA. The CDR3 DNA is TGTGCCAACAGCTACAGATTCACTAGCGGGAGACGCGAGCAGTACTTC. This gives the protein CANSYRFTSGRREQYF.

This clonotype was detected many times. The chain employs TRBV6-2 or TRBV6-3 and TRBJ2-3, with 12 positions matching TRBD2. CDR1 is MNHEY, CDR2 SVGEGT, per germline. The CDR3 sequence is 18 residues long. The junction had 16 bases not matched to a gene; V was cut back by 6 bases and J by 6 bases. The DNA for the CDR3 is TGTGCCAGCAGCATGTGGCAGACGACTAGCGGGAGTTCTGATACGCAGTATTTT. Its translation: CASSMWQTTSGSSDTQYF.

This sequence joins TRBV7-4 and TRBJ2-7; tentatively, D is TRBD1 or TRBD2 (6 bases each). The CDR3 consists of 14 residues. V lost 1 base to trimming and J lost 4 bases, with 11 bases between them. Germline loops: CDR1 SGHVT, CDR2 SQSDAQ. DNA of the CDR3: TGTGCCAGCAGCTTAGTAACGGGGGCGTACGAGCAGTACTTC. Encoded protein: CASSLVTGAYEQYF.

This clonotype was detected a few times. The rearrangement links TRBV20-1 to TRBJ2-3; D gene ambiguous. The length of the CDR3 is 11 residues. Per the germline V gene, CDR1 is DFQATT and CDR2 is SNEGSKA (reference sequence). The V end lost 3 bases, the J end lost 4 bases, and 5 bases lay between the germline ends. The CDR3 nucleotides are TGCAGTGCTAGTATGCCAGATACGCAGTATTTT. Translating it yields CSASMPDTQYF.

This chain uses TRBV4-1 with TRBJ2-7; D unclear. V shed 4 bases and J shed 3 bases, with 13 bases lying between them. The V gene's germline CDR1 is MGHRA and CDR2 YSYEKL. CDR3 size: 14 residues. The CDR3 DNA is TGCGCCAGCAGCCCCCGTGGCTGGGACTACGAGCAGTACTTC. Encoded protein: CASSPRGWDYEQYF.

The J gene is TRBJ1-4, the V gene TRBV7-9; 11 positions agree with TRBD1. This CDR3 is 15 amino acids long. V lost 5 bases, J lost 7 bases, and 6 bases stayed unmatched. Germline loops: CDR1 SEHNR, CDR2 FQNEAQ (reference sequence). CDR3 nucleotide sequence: TGTGCCAGCAGCGCGTGGACAGGGGGCTCTGAAAAACTGTTTTTT. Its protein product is CASSAWTGGSEKLFF.

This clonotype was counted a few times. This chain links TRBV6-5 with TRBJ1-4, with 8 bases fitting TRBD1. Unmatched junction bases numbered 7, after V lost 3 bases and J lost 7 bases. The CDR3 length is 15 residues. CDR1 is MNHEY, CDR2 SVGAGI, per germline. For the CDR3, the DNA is TGTGCCAGCAGTTATATTGGACAGGGAACTGAAAAACTGTTTTTT. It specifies CASSYIGQGTEKLFF.

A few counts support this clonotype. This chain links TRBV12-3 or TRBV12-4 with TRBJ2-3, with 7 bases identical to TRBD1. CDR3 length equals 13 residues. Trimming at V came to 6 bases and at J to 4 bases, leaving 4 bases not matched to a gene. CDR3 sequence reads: CASSRDSPDTQYF. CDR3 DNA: TGTGCCAGCAGCCGGGACAGTCCAGATACGCAGTATTTT.

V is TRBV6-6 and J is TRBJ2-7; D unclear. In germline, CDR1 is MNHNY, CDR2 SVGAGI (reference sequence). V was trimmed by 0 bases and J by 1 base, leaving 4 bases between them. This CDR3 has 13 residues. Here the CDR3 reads CASSYSISYEQYV. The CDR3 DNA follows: TGTGCCAGCAGTTACTCCATTTCCTACGAGCAGTACGTC.

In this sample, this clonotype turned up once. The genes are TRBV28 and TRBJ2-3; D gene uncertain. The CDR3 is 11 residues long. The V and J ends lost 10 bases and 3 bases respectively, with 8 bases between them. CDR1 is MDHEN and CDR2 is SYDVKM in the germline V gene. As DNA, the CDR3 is TGTGCCACCCAGTTAACAGATACGCAGTATTTT. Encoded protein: CATQLTDTQYF.

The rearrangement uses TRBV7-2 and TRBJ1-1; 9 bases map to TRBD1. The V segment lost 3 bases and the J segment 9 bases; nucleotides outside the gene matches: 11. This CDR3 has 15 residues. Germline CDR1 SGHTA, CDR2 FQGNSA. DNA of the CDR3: TGTGCCAGCAGCTTGGTGGGGACAGGGTTTGCTCAAGCTTTCTTT. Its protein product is CASSLVGTGFAQAFF.

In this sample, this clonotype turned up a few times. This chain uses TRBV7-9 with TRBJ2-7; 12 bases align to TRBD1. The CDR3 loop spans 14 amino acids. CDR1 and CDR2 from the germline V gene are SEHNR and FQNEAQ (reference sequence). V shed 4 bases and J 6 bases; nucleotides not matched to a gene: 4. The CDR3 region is CASSSRDRGLEQYV. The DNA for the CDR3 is TGTGCCAGCAGCTCCCGGGACAGGGGGCTCGAGCAGTACGTC.

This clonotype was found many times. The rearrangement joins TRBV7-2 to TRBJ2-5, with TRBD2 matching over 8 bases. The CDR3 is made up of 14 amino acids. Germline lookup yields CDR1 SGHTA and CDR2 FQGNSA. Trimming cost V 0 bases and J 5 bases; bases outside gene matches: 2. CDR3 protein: CASSLAQRGETQYF. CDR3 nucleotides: TGTGCCAGCAGCTTAGCCCAGCGGGGGGAGACCCAGTACTTC.

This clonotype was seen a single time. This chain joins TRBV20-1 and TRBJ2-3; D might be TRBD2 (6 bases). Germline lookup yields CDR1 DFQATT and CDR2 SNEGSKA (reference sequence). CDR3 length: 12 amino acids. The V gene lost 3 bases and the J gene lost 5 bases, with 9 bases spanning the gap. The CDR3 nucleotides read TGCAGTGCTAGCGGGAGTATAGATACGCAGTATTTT. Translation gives CSASGSIDTQYF.

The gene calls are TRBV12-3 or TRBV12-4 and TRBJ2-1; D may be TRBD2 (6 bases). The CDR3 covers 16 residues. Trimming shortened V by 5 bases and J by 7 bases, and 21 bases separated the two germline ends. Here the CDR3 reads CASSLPGEGVWNEQFF. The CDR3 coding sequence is TGTGCCAGCAGTCTTCCGGGAGAGGGCGTGTGGAATGAGCAGTTCTTC.

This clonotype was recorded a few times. CDR3 bases: TGTGCCAGCAGCACCTCCTTCGATGAGCAGTTCTTC. Its translation is CASSTSFDEQFF. The V call is TRBV11-2, the J call TRBJ2-1, with D uncertain. V lost 5 bases, J lost 8 bases, and 10 bases lay in between. The length of the CDR3 is 12 residues. The germline CDR1 and CDR2 sequences are SGHAT and FQNNGV.

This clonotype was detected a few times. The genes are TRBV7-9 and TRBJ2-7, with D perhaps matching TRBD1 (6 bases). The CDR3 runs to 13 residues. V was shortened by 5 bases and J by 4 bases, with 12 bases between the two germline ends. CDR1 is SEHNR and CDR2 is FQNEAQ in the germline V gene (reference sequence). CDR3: CASSLQGGYEQYF. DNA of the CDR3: TGTGCCAGCAGCCTCCAAGGGGGTTACGAGCAGTACTTC.

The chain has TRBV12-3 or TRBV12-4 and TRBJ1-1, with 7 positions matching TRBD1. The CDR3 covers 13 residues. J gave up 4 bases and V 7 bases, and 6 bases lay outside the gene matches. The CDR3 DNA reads TGTGCCAGCACTCTGACAGGGCGCACTGAAGCTTTCTTT. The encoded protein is CASTLTGRTEAFF.

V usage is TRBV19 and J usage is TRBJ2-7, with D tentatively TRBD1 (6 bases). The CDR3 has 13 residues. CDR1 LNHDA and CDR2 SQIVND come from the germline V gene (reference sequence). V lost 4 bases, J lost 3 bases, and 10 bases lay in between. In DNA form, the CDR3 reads TGTGCCAGTAGTAAAGGGGGTTTCTACGAGCAGTACTTC. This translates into CASSKGGFYEQYF.

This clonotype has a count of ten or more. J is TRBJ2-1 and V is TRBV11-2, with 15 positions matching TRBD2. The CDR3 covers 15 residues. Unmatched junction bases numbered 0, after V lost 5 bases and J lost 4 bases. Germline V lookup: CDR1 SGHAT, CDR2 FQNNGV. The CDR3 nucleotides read TGTGCCAGCAGCGGACTAGCGGGAGGGTACAATGAGCAGTTCTTC. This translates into CASSGLAGGYNEQFF.

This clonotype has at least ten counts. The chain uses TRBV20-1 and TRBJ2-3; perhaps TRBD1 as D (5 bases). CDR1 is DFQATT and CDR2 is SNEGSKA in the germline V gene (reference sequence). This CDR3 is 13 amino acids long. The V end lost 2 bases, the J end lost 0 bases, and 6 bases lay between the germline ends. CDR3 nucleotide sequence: TGCAGTGCTAGACAGGGAAGCACAGATACGCAGTATTTT. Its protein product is CSARQGSTDTQYF.

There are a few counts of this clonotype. CDR3 sequence (DNA): TGTGCCAGCCACCTCCGGGACAGCGGGGGAGATACGCAGTATTTT. Its protein is CASHLRDSGGDTQYF. The chain is built from TRBV2 and TRBJ2-3, with a weak D call TRBD2 (8 bases). Trimming stripped 8 bases from V and 5 bases from J, with 20 bases between. Germline assignment: CDR1 SNHLY and CDR2 FYNNEI. This CDR3 comprises 15 residues.

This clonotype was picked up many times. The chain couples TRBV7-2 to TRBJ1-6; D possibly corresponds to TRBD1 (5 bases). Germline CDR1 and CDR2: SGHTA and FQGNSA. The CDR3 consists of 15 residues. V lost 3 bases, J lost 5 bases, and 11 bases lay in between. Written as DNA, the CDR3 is TGTGCCAGCAGCTTTGAAGGGACCAATAATTCACCCCTCCACTTT. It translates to CASSFEGTNNSPLHF.

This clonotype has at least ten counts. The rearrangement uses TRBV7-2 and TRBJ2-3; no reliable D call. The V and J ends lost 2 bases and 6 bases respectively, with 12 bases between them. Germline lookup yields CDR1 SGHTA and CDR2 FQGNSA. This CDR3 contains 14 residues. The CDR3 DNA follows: TGTGCCAGCAGCTTATCCGGGCCGTGGGATACGCAGTATTTT. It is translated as CASSLSGPWDTQYF. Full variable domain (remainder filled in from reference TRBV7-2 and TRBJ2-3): GAGVSQSPSNKVTEKGKDVELRCDPISGHTALYWYRQSLGQGLEFLIYFQGNSAPDKSGLPSDRFSAERTGGSVSTLTIQRTQQEDSAVYLCASSLSGPWDTQYFGPGTRLTVL.

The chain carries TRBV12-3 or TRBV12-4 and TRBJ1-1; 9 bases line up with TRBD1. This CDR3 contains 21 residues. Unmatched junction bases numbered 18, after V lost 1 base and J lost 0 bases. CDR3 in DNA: TGTGCCAGCAGTTTAGGGTCTAATTGGGGACAGGGAGGATTTATGAACACTGAAGCTTTCTTT. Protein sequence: CASSLGSNWGQGGFMNTEAFF.